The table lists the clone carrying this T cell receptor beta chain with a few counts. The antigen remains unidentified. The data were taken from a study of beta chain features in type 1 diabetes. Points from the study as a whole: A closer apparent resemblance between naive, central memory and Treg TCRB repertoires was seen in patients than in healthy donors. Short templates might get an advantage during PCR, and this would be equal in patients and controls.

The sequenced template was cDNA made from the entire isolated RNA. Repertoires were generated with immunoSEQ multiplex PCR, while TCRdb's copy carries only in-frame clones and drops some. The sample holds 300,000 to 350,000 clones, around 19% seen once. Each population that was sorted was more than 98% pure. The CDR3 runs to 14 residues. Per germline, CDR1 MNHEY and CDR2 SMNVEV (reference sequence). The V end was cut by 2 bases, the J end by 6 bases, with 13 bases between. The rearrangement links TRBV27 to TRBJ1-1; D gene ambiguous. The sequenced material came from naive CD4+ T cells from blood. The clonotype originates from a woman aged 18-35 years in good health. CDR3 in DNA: TGTGCCAGCAGTTTAGCCGGGATTGGGGCTGAAGCTTTCTTT. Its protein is CASSLAGIGAEAFF.